This entry lists 2 T cell receptor beta chains sequenced from one sample in a study of cytomegalovirus exposure and HLA in healthy donors. 13 Jbeta primers and 60 Vbeta primers were used for the PCR. TCRdb keeps only in-frame clones here, not all; method: immunoSEQ multiplex PCR. The profile shows 120,000 or so clones, more than 65% of them singletons. What was sequenced was PBMCs. The source of these receptors is a human donor in good health.

The chain is built from TRBV6-5 and TRBJ2-1; D possibly corresponds to TRBD2 (6 bases). Germline CDR1 is MNHEY and CDR2 is SVGAGI. The CDR3 extends over 15 amino acids. Trimming left V 7 bases short and J 7 bases short, with 20 bases between. The CDR3: CASKPARAGYNEQFF. The CDR3 DNA sequence: TGTGCCAGCAAACCAGCGCGGGCGGGATATAATGAGCAGTTCTTC.

The chain recombines TRBV5-1 with TRBJ2-7; D perhaps matches TRBD2 (5 bases). The CDR3 extends over 14 amino acids. The ends were cut back, 4 bases at V and 0 bases at J, with 11 bases in the middle. Germline lookup yields CDR1 SGHRS and CDR2 YFSETQ. CDR3 region: CASSLSRDSYEQYF. CDR3 coding DNA: TGCGCCAGCAGCCTTTCTCGGGACTCCTACGAGCAGTACTTC.